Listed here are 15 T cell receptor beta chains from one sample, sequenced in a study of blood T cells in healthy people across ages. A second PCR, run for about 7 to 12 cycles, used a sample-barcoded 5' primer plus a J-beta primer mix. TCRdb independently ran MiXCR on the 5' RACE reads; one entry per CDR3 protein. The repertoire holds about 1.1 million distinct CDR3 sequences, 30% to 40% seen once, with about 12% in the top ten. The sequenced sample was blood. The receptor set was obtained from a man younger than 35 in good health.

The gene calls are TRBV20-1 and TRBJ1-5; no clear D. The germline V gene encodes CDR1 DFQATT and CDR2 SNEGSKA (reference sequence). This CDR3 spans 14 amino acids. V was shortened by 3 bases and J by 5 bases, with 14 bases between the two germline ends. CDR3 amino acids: CSASKEGGDQPQHF. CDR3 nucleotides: TGCAGTGCTAGTAAGGAGGGCGGAGATCAGCCCCAGCATTTT.

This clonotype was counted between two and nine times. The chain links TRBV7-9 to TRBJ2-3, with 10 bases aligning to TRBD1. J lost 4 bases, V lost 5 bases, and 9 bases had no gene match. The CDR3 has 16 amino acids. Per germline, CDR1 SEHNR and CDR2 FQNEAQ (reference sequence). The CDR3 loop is CASSPRQGAFADTQYF. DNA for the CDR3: TGTGCCAGCAGCCCTCGACAGGGGGCTTTTGCAGATACGCAGTATTTT.

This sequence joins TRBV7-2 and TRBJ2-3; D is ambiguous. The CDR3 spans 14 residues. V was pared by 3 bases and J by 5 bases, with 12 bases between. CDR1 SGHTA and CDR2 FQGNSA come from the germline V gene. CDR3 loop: CASSLAVPGDTQYF. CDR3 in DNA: TGTGCCAGCAGCTTGGCGGTCCCGGGAGATACGCAGTATTTT.

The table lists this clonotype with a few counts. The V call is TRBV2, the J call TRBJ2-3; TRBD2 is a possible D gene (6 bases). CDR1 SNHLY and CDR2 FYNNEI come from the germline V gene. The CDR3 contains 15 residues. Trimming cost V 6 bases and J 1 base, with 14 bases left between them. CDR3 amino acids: CASRVIGTRTDTQYF. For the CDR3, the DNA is TGTGCCAGCAGGGTGATCGGGACTCGCACAGATACGCAGTATTTT.

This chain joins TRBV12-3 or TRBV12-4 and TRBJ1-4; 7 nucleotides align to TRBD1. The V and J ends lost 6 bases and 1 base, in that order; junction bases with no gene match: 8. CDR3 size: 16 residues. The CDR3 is CASSPGQVRTNEKLFF. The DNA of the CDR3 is TGTGCCAGCAGCCCAGGACAGGTTCGAACTAATGAAAAACTGTTTTTT.

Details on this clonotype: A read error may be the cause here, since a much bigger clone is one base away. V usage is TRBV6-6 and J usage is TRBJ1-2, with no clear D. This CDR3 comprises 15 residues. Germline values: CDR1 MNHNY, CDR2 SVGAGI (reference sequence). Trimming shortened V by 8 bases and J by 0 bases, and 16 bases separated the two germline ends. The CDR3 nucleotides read TGTGCCAGCTCATCCCCGGACGAATCTAACTATGGCTACACCTTC. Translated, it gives CASSSPDESNYGYTF.

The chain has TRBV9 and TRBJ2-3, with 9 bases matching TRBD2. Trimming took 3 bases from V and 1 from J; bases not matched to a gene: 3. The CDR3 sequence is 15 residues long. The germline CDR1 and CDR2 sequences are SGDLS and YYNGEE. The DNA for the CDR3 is TGTGCCAGCAGCGGCGGGGGGGTTCGCACAGATACGCAGTATTTT. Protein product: CASSGGGVRTDTQYF. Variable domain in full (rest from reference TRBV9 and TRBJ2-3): DSGVTQTPKHLITATGQRVTLRCSPRSGDLSVYWYQQSLDQGLQFLIQYYNGEERAKGNILERFSAQQFPDLHSELNLSSLELGDSALYFCASSGGGVRTDTQYFGPGTRLTVL.

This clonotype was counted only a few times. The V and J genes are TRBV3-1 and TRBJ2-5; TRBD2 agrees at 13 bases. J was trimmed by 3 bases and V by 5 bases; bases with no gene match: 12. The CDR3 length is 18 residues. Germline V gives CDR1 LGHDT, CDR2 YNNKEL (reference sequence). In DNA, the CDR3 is TGTGCCAGCAGCGTAGAGACTAGCGGGGGGCTCCACAAAGAGACCCAGTACTTC. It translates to CASSVETSGGLHKETQYF.

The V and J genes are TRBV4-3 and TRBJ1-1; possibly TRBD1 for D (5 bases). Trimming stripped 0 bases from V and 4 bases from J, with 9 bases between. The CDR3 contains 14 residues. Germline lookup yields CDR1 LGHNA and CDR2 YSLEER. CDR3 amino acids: CASSQEPRGTEAFF. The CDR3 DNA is TGCGCCAGCAGCCAAGAGCCGAGGGGCACTGAAGCTTTCTTT.

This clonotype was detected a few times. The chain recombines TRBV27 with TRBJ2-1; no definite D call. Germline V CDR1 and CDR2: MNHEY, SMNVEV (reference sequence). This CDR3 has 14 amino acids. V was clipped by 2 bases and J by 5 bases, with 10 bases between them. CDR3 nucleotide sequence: TGTGCCAGCAGTTTAAGGTTGGGCGACAATGAGCAGTTCTTC. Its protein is CASSLRLGDNEQFF.

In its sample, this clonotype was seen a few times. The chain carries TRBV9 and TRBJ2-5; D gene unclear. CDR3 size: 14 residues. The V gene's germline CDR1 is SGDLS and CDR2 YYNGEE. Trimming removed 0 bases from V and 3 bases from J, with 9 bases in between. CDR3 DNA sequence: TGTGCCAGCAGCGTAGATGGGCGAAAAGAGACCCAGTACTTC. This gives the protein CASSVDGRKETQYF.

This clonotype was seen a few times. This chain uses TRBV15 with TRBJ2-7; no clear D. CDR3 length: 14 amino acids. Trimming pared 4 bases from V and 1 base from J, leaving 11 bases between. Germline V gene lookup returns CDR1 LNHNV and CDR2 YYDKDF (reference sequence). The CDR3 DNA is TGTGCCACCAGCAAAGCTGACGGTTCCTACGAGCAGTACTTC. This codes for CATSKADGSYEQYF.

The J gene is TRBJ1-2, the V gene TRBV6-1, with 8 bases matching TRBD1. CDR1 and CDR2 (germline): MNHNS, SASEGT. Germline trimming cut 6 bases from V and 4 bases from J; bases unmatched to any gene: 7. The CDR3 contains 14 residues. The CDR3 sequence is CASRNGQGGYGYTF. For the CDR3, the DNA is TGTGCCAGCAGAAACGGACAGGGCGGCTATGGCTACACCTTC.

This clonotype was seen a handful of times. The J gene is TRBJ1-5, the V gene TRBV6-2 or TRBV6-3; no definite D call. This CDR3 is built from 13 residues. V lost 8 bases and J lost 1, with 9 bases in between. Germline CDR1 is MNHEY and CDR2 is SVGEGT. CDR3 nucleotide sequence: TGTGCCAGCCGGGTGGACAGCAATCAGCCCCAGCATTTT. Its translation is CASRVDSNQPQHF.

This chain's CDR3 is CASSSGRGGTDTQYF. In DNA, the CDR3 is TGTGCCAGCAGTAGTGGGCGGGGGGGCACAGATACGCAGTATTTT. V is TRBV6-5 and J is TRBJ2-3; TRBD2 matches at 8 bases. The CDR3 extends over 15 amino acids. The germline V gene encodes CDR1 MNHEY and CDR2 SVGAGI. V gave up 5 bases and J gave up 1 base; unmatched junction bases: 5.